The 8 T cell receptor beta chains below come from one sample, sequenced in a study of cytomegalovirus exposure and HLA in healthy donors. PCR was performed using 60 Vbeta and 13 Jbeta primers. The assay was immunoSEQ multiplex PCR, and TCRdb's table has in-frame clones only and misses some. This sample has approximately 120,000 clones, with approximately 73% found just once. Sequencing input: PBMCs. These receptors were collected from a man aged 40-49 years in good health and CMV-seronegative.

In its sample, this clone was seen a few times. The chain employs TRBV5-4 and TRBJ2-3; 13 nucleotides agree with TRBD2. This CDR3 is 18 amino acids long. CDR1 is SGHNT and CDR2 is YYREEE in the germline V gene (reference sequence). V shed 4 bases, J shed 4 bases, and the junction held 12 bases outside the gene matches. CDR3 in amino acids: CASSGTSGGALTADTQYF. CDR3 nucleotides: TGTGCCAGCAGCGGCACTAGCGGGGGGGCCCTCACGGCAGATACGCAGTATTTT.

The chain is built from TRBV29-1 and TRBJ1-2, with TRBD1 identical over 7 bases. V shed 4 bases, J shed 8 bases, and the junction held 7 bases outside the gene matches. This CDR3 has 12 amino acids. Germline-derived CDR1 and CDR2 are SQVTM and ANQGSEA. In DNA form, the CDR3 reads TGCAGCGTTGGTGATACAGGGGTCGGCTACACCTTC. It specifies CSVGDTGVGYTF.

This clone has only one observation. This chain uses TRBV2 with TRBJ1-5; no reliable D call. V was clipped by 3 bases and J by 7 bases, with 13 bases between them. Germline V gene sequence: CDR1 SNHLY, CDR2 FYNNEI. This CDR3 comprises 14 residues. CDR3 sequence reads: CASSEGAGRQPQHF. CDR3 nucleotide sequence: TGTGCCAGCAGTGAGGGAGCGGGTAGGCAGCCCCAGCATTTT.

CDR3 nucleotide sequence: TGCGCCAGCAGCGGACAGGGGGCAGGTGAGCAGTTCTTC. As protein: CASSGQGAGEQFF. The V and J genes are TRBV10-2 and TRBJ2-1; 11 bases align to TRBD1. From germline, CDR1 is WSHSY and CDR2 SAAADI. With 6 bases clipped from V and 9 bases from J, the junction kept 4 bases outside the gene matches. The CDR3 is 13 residues long.

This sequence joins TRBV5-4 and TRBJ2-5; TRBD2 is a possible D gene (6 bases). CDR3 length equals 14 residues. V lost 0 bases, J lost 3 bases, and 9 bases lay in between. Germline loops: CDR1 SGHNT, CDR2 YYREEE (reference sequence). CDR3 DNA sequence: TGTGCCAGCAGCTTGGGTACTAGCAAAGAGACCCAGTACTTC. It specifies CASSLGTSKETQYF.

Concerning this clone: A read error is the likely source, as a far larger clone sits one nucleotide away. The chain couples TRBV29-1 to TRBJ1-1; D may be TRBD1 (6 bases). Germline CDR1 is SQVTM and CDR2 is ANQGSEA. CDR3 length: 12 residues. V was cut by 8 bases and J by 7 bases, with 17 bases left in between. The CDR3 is CSLGTQGNEAFF. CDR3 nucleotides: TGCAGCCTCGGCACACAGGGAAATGAAGCTTTCTTT.

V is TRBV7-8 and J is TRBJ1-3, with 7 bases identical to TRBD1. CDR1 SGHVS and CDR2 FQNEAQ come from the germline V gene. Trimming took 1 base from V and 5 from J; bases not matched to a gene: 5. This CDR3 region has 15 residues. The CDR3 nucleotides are TGTGCCAGCAGCTTAGAACCCAGGGGGAGAAACACCATATATTTT. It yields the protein CASSLEPRGRNTIYF.

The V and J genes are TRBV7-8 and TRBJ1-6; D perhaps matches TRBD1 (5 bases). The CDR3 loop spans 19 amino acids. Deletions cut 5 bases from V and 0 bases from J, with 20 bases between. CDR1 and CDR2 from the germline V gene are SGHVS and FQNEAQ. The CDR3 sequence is CASSPRGSPNLSYNSPLHF. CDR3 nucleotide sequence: TGTGCCAGCAGCCCTAGGGGCAGCCCGAACCTCTCCTATAATTCACCCCTCCACTTT.